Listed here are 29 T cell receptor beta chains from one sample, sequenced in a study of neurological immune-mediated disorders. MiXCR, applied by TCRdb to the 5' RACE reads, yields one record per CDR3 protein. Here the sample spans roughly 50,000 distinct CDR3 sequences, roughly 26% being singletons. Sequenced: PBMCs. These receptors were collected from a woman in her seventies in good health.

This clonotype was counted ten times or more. Written as DNA, the CDR3 is TGTGCCAGCAGCCCGCGCATGGGGGAGACCCAGTACTTC. This encodes CASSPRMGETQYF. J is TRBJ2-5 and V is TRBV9, with D hard to call. Trimming cost V 4 bases and J 5 bases, with 12 bases left between them. CDR3 length: 13 amino acids. Germline values: CDR1 SGDLS, CDR2 YYNGEE.

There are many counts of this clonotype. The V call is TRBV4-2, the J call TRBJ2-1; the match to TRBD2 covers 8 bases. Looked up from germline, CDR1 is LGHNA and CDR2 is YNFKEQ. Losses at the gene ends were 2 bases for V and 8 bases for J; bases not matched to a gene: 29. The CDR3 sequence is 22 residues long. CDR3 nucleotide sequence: TGTGCCAGCAGCCAACACTACGGGAGGGCTAGCGGAAGGCATGGGTATAGATATGAGCAGTTCTTC. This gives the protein CASSQHYGRASGRHGYRYEQFF.

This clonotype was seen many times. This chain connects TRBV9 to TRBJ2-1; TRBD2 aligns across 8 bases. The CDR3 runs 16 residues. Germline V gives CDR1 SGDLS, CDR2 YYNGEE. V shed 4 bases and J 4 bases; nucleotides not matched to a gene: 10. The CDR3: CASSPGGGNVYNEQFF. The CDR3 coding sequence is TGTGCCAGCAGCCCCGGGGGGGGGAACGTTTACAATGAGCAGTTCTTC.

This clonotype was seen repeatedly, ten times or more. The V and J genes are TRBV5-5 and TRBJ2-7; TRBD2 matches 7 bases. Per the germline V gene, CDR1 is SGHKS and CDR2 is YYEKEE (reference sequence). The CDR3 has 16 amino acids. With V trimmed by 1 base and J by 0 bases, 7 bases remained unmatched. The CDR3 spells CASSLSPGLSSYEQYF. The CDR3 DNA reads TGTGCCAGCAGCTTGTCTCCGGGACTAAGCTCCTACGAGCAGTACTTC.

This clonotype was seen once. CDR3: CASSLASRSTDTQYF. The DNA for the CDR3 is TGCGCCAGCAGCTTAGCTAGCAGGAGCACAGATACGCAGTATTTT. The chain employs TRBV5-1 and TRBJ2-3, with D possibly matching TRBD2 (5 bases). There are 15 residues in the CDR3. The ends were cut back, 2 bases at V and 0 bases at J, with 10 bases in the middle. Germline loops: CDR1 SGHRS, CDR2 YFSETQ.

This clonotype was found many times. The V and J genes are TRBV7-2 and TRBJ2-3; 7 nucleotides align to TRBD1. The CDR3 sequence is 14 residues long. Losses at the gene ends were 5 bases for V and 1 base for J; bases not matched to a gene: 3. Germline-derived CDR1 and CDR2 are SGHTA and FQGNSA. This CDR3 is CASSTGQGTDTQYF. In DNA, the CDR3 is TGTGCCAGCAGCACCGGACAGGGCACAGATACGCAGTATTTT.

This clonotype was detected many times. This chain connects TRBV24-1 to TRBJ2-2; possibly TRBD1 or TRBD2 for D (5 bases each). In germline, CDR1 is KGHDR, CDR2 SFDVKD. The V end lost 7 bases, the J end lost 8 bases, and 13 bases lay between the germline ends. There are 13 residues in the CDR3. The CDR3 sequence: CATRRSGAGELFF. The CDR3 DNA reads TGTGCCACCAGGCGATCCGGGGCAGGGGAGCTGTTTTTT.

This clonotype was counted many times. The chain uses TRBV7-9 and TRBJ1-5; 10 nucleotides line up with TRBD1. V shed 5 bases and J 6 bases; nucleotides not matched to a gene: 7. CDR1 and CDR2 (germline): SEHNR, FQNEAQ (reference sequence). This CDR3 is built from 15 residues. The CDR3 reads CASSPYDRGLQPQHF. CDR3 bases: TGTGCCAGCAGCCCTTACGACAGGGGGCTTCAGCCCCAGCATTTT. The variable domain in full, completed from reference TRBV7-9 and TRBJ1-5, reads DTGVSQNPRHKITKRGQNVTFRCDPISEHNRLYWYRQTLGQGPEFLTYFQNEAQLEKSRLLSDRFSAERPKGSFSTLEIQRTEQGDSAMYLCASSPYDRGLQPQHFGDGTRLSIL.

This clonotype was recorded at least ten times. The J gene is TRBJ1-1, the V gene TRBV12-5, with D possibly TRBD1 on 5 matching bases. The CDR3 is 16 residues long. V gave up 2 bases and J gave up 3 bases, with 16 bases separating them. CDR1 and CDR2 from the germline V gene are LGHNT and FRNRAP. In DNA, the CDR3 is TGTGCTAGTGGTTTGTCCAGGGCAGGGCCCGACACTGAAGCTTTCTTT. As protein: CASGLSRAGPDTEAFF.

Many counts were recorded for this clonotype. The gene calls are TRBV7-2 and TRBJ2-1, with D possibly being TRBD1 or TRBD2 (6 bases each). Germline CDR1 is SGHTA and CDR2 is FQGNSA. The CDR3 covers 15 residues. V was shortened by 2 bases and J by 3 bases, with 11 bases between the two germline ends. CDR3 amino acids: CASSLFRGGYNEQFF. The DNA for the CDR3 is TGTGCCAGCAGCTTATTCAGGGGAGGCTACAATGAGCAGTTCTTC.

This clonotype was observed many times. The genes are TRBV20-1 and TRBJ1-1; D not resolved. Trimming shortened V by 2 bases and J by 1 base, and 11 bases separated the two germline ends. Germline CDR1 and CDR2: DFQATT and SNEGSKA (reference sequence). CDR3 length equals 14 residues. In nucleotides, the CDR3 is TGCAGTGCTAGATGGCGGGGAAAGAACACTGAAGCTTTCTTT. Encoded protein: CSARWRGKNTEAFF.

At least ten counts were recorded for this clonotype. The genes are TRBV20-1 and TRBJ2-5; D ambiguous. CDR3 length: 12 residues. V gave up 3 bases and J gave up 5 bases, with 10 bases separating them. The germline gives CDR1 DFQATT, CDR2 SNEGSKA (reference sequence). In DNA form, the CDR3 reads TGCAGTGCTAGTCGGAATCCTGAGACCCAGTACTTC. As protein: CSASRNPETQYF.

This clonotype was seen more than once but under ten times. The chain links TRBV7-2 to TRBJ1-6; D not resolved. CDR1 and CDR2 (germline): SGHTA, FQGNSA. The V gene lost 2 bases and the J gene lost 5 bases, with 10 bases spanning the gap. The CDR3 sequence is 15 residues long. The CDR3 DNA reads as TGTGCCAGCAGCTTAAATCAGCCGGATAATTCACCCCTCCACTTT. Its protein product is CASSLNQPDNSPLHF. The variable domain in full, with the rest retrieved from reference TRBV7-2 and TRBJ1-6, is GAGVSQSPSNKVTEKGKDVELRCDPISGHTALYWYRQSLGQGLEFLIYFQGNSAPDKSGLPSDRFSAERTGGSVSTLTIQRTQQEDSAVYLCASSLNQPDNSPLHFGNGTRLTVT.

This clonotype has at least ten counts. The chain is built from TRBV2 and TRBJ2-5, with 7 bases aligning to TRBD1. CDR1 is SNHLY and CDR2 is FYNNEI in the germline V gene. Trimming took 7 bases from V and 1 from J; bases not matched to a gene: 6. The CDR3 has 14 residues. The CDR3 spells CASIGPGGQETQYF. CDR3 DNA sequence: TGTGCCAGCATCGGTCCAGGGGGCCAAGAGACCCAGTACTTC.

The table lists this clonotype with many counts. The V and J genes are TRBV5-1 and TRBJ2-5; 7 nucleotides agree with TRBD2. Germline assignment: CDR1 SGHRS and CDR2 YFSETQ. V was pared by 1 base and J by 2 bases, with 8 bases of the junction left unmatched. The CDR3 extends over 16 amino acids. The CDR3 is CASSLFSSGVQETQYF. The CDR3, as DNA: TGCGCCAGCAGCTTGTTCTCTAGCGGAGTACAAGAGACCCAGTACTTC.

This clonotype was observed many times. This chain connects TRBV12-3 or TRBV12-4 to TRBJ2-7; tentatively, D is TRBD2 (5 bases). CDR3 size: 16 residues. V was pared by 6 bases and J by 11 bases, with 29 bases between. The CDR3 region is CASSPSVKTSDLREYF. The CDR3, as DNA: TGTGCCAGCAGCCCTTCAGTAAAGACTTCGGACTTACGCGAGTACTTC.

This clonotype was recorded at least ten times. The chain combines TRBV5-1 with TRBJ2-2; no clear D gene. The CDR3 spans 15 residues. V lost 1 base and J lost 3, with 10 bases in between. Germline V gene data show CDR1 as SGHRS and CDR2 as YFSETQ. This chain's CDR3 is CASSLRPADTGELFF. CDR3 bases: TGCGCCAGCAGCTTGAGGCCGGCGGACACCGGGGAGCTGTTTTTT.

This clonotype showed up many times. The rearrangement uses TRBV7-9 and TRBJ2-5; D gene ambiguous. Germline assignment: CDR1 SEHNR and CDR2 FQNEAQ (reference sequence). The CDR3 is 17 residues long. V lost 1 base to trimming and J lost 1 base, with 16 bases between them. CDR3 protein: CASSLGPRGPGQETQYF. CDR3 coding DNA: TGTGCCAGCAGCTTAGGCCCCCGAGGCCCAGGCCAAGAGACCCAGTACTTC.

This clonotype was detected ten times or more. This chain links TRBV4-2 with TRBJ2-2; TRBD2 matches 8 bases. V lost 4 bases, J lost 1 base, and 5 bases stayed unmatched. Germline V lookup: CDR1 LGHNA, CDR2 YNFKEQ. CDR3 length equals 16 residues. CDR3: CASSRNSGMNTGELFF. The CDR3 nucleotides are TGTGCCAGCAGCCGCAATAGCGGGATGAACACCGGGGAGCTGTTTTTT.

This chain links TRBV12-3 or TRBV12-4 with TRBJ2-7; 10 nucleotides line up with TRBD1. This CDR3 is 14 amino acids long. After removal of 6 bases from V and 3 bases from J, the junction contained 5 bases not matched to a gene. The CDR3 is CASSPRDRGYEQYF. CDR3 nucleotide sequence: TGTGCCAGCAGCCCTCGGGACAGGGGCTACGAGCAGTACTTC.

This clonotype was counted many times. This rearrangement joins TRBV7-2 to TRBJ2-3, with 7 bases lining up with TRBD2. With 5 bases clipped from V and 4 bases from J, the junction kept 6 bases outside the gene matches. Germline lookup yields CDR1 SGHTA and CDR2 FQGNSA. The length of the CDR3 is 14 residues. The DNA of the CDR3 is TGTGCCAGCAGCATCCGGACTAGTTCAGATACGCAGTATTTT. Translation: CASSIRTSSDTQYF.

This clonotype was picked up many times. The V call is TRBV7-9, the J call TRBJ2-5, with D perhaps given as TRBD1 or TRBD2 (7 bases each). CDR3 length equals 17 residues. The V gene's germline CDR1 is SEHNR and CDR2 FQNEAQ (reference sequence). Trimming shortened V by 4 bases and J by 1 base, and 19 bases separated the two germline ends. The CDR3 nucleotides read TGTGCCAGCAGCTCAGGGGGGGTAGCGGGTCCCCAAGAGACCCAGTACTTC. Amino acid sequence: CASSSGGVAGPQETQYF.

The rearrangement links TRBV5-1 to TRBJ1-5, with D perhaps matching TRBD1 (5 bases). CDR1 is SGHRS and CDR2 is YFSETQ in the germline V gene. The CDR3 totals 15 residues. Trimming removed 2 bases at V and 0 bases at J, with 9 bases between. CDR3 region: CASSFDSYSNQPQHF. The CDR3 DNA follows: TGCGCCAGCAGCTTCGACAGCTATAGCAATCAGCCCCAGCATTTT.

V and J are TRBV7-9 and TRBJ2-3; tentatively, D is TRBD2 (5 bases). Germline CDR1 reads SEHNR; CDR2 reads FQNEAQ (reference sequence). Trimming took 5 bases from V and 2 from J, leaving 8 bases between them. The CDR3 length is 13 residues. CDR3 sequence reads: CASSLRDTDTQYF. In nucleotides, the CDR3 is TGTGCCAGCAGCCTCCGGGACACAGATACGCAGTATTTT.

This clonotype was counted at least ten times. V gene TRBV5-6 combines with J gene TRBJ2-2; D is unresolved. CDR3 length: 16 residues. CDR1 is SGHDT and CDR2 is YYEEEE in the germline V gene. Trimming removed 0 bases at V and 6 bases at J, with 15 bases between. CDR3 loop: CASSLALGDGAGELFF. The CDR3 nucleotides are TGTGCCAGCAGCTTGGCCCTAGGAGACGGCGCCGGGGAGCTGTTTTTT.

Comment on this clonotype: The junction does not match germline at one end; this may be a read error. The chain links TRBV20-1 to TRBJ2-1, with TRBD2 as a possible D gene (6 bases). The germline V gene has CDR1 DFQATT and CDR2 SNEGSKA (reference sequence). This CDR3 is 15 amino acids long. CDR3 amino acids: CRASDRDLSYNEQFF. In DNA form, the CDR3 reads TGCAGAGCTAGCGATAGGGACCTTTCCTACAATGAGCAGTTCTTC.

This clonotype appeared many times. The CDR3: CASSKYGQPQHF. In nucleotides, the CDR3 is TGTGCCAGCAGCAAGTATGGCCAGCCCCAGCATTTT. The chain carries TRBV7-2 and TRBJ1-5; D remains ambiguous. The CDR3 length is 12 residues. CDR1 and CDR2 from the germline V gene are SGHTA and FQGNSA. V was trimmed by 5 bases and J by 7 bases, leaving 9 bases between them.

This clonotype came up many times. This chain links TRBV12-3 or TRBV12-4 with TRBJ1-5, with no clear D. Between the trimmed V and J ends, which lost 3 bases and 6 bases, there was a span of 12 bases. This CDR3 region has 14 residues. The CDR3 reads CASSLFPTRQPQHF. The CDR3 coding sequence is TGTGCCAGCAGTTTGTTCCCAACACGTCAGCCCCAGCATTTT.

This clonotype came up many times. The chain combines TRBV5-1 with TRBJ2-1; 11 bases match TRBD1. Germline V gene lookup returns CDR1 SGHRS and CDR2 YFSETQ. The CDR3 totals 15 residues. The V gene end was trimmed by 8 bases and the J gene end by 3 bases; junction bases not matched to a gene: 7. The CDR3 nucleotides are TGCGCCAGTACAGAGGGACAGGGGGGCTACAATGAGCAGTTCTTC. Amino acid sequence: CASTEGQGGYNEQFF.